This T cell receptor (beta chain) appears in the sequencing data of a study of T cells in Graves' hyperthyroidism and ophthalmopathy (dated 2019 in TCRdb). With regard to the full study: To identify distinguishing TCR V-J signatures, a discovery cohort of some 99 patients was used, comprising 43 with Graves' ophthalmopathy and approximately 58 with stable Graves' hyperthyroidism. Following sampling, methimazole starting at 30 mg daily was given to hyperthyroidism patients, and high-dose intravenous methylprednisolone was given to ophthalmopathy patients. The roughly 100 discovery patients were randomly divided into training and test sets at a 7:3 ratio. In addition, the study compared T-cell repertoires in thyroid tissue and in blood from five to seven Graves' hyperthyroidism patients. According to the paper, TCR Vbeta CDR3 sequencing was carried out on some 130 peripheral blood samples, which came from over 40 ophthalmopathy, 70 to 80 hyperthyroidism and 17 progressor patients. Whether ophthalmopathy could be predicted prospectively was tested in an independent validation cohort made up of about 18 hyperthyroidism patients plus 17 patients who later progressed to ophthalmopathy.

Notes on this clonotype: Its antigen specificity is not known. Base qualities are not at hand, and no much larger clone is one base apart.

Stable Graves' hyperthyroidism was defined as no progression to ophthalmopathy during 18 months of follow-up. Hyperthyroidism patients were newly diagnosed, with disease duration under 2 months, and aged 18 to 65 years. The study excluded patients with uncontrolled infections, other autoimmune diseases, pregnancy or lactation. Diagnoses were based on clinical symptoms, serum thyroxine and TRAb, thyroid ultrasound and orbital computed tomography. Total RNA was extracted using Trizol reagent, and RNA quality was assessed on an Agilent 2100 Bioanalyzer. The TCR beta CDR3 regions were amplified from RNA transcripts. A first-round RT-PCR of the TCR CDR3 used the HTBI primer set with the Qiagen OneStep RT-PCR kit. Libraries were constructed in a second round of multiplex PCR, after which size selection and purification were carried out. Libraries were sequenced paired-end with 100 bp reads on an Illumina HiSeq2000. As for the authors' bioinformatics: SOAPnuke was used to process the raw data, with reads discarded if the reads contained adapters or uncalled bases, had a mean Phred below 15, or lacked an exact constant-primer or identifier match. High-quality paired reads were merged using COPE v1.2.5, and each unique nucleotide sequence was defined as a clonotype. MiTCR v1.1 was used to align clonotypes to the IMGT TRBV, TRBD and TRBJ reference segments. The analysis was restricted to V-J combinations with a frequency above 0.0001, which together covered just over 99% of the repertoires. A TCS score was defined as the ratio of F50 (clonal expansion) to E x V (chaos), with BLOSUM62-based TCRdist applied between CDR3 peptides within each V-J. Welch's t-statistics and random forest reduced just over 500 V-J features to fewer than 15, which were used in a naive Bayes classifier (R e1071). In-frame beta chains were kept once TCRdb had trimmed the public reads at Q25 with fastp and called clones with MiXCR. Rows matching on CDR3 protein sequence are summarized as one entry with the most common DNA and genes. These V and J calls are TCRdb output, not the study's own analysis. Here the sample has about 560,000 distinct CDR3 sequences; just over 45% occur a single time. The ten largest clones capture about 7.8% of the sample.

What the work shows at the level of the full study, not this receptor alone: Sample size was not statistically predetermined, and investigators were not blinded to group allocation. In validation, the model predicted progression to ophthalmopathy a median of about 6 months before onset, with around 70% sensitivity and 72.22% specificity. In cross-validation, a model built on a 13 V-J signature told ophthalmopathy apart from stable hyperthyroidism with under 90% sensitivity and about 81% specificity, and in testing the same model reached 80%/75%. Most expanded thyroid clonotypes (frequency above 0.001) were also found in blood, which suggests that blood repertoires may mirror thyroid immune responses.

The sample comprised peripheral blood or thyroid tissue (not recorded which). This clonotype originated in a woman aged 18-29 years with Graves' hyperthyroidism. Donor details come from another sample of the same person, matched by shared clones.

The sequence in DNA is TGTGCCAGCAGCATCTCCGGGACTAGCGGGAGATCAGAGACCCAGTACTTC. It is translated as CASSISGTSGRSETQYF. The V and J genes are TRBV21-1 and TRBJ2-5; TRBD2 reflects the table's D call only, with no check against the DNA. TRBV21-1 is designated a pseudogene. The CDR3 measures 17 amino acids from cysteine to phenylalanine. Only the CDR3 DNA stays, 51 bases, in frame from base 1.